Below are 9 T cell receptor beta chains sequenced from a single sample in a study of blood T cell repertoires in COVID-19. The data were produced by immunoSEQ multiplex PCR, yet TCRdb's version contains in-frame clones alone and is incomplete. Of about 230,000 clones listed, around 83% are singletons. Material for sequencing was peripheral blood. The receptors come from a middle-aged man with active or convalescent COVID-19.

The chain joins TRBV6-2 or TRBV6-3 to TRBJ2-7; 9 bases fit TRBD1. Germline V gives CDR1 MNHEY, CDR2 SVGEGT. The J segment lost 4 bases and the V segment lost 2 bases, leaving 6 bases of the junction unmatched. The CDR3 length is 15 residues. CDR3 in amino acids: CASSYGRTGDYEQYF. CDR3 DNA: TGTGCCAGCAGTTACGGGAGGACAGGGGATTACGAGCAGTACTTC.

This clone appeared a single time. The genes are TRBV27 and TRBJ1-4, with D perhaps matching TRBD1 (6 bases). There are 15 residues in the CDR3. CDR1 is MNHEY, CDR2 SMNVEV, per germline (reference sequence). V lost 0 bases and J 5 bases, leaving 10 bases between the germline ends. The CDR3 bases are TGTGCCAGCAGTTTATCATGGCAGGGGAATGAAAAACTGTTTTTT. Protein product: CASSLSWQGNEKLFF.

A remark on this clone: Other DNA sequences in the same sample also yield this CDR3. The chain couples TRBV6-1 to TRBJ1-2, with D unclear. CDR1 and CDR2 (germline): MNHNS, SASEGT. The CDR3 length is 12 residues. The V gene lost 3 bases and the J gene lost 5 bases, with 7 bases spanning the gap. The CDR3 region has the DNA TGTGCCAGCAGTGAGGGAGGATATGGCTACACCTTC. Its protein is CASSEGGYGYTF.

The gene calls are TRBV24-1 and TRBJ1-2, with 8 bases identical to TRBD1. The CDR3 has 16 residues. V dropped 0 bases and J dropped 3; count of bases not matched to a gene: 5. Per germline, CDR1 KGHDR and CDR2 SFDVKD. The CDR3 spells CATSDLGPGGHYGYTF. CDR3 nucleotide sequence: TGTGCCACCAGTGATTTGGGCCCAGGGGGCCACTATGGCTACACCTTC.

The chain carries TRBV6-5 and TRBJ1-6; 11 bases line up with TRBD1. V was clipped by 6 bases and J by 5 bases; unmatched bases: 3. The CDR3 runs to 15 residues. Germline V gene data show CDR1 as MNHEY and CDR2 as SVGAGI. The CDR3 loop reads CASRGQGANNSPLHF. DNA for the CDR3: TGTGCCAGCAGAGGACAGGGGGCCAATAATTCACCCCTCCACTTT.

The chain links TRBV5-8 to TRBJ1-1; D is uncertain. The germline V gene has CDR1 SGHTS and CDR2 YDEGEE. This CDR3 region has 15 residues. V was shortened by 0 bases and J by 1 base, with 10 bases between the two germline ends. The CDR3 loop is CASSLVPQTNTEAFF. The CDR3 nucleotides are TGTGCCAGCAGCTTGGTCCCACAAACGAACACTGAAGCTTTCTTT.

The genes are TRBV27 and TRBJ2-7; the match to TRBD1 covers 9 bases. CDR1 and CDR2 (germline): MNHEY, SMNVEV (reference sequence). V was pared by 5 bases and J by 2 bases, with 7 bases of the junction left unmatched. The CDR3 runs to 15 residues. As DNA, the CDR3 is TGTGCCAGCAGTCTCGGGACAGGGACTGCCTACGAGCAGTACTTC. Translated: CASSLGTGTAYEQYF.

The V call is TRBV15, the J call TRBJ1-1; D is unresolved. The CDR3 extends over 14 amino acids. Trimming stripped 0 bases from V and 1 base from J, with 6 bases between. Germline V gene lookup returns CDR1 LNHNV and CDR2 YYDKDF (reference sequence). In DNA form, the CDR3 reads TGTGCCACCAGCAGAGATCCTAGGAACACTGAAGCTTTCTTT. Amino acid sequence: CATSRDPRNTEAFF.

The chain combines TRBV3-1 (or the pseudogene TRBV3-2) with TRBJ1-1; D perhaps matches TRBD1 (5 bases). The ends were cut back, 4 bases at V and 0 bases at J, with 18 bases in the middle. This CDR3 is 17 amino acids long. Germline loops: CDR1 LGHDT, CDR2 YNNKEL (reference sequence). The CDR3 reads CASSLHGGAIMNTEAFF. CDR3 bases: TGTGCCAGCAGCCTTCACGGAGGGGCCATCATGAACACTGAAGCTTTCTTT.